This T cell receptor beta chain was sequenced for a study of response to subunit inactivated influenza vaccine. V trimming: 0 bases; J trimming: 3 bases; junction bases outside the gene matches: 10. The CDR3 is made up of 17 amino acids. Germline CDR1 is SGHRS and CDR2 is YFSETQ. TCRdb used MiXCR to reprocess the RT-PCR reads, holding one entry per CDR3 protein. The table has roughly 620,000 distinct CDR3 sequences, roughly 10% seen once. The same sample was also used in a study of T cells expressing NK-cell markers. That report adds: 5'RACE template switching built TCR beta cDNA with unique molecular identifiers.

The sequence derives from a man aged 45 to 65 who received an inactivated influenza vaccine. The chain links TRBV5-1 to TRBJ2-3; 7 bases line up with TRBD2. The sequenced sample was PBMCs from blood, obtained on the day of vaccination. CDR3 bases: TGCGCCAGCAGCTTGGAGCCGGGACTAAGTGGAACAGATACGCAGTATTTT. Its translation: CASSLEPGLSGTDTQYF.